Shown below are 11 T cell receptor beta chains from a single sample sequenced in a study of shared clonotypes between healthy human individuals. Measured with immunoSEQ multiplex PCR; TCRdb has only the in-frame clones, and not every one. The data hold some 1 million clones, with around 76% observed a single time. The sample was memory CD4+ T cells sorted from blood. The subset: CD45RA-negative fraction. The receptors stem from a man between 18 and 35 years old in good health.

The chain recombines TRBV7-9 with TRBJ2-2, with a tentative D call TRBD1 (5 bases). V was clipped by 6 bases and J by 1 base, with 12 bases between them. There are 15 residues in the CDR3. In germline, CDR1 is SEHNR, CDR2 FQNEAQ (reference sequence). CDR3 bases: TGTGCCAGCAGACCCGGACATCTGAACACCGGGGAGCTGTTTTTT. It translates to CASRPGHLNTGELFF.

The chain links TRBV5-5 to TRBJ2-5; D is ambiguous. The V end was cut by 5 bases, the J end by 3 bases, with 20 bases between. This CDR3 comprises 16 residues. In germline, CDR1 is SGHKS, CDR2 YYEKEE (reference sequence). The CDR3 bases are TGTGCCAGCAGTCTTGATTGGGCTTCCCATGAAGAGACCCAGTACTTC. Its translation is CASSLDWASHEETQYF.

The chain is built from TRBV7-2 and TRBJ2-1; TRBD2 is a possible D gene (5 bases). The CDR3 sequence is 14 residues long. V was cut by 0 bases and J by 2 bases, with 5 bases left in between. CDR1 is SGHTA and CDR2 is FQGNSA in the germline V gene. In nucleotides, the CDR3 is TGTGCCAGCAGCTTAGCGGGAGCCTACAATGAGCAGTTCTTC. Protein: CASSLAGAYNEQFF.

The CDR3 DNA reads TGTGCCAGCAGTCCTAGCGGGGGTCAAGAGCAGTACTTC. Translating it yields CASSPSGGQEQYF. The genes are TRBV6-5 and TRBJ2-7, with 10 positions matching TRBD2. Germline V gene lookup returns CDR1 MNHEY and CDR2 SVGAGI. This CDR3 has 13 residues. Trimming at V came to 5 bases and at J to 7 bases, leaving 5 bases not matched to a gene.

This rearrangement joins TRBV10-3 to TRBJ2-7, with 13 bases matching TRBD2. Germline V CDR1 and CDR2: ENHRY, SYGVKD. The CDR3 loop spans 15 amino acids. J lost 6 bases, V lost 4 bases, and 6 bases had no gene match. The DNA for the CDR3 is TGTGCCATCAGTGGTAGGACTAGCGGGAGCGGCGAGCAGTACTTC. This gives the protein CAISGRTSGSGEQYF.

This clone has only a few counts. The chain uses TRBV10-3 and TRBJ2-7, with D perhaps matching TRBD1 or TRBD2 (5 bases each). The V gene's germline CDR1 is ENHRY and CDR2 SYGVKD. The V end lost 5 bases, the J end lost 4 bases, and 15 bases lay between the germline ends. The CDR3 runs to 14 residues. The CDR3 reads CAISRDGGTYEQYF. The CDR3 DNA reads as TGTGCCATCAGTCGGGACGGAGGAACGTACGAGCAGTACTTC.

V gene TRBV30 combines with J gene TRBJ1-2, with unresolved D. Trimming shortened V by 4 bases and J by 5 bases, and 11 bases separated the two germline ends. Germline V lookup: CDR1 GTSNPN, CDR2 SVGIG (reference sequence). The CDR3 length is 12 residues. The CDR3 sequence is CAWTLPGYGYTF. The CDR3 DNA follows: TGTGCCTGGACCCTCCCAGGTTATGGCTACACCTTC. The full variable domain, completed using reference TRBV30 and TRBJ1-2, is SQTIHQWPATLVQPVGSPLSLECTVEGTSNPNLYWYRQAAGRGLQLLFYSVGIGQISSEVPQNLSASRPQDRQFILSSKKLLLSDSGFYLCAWTLPGYGYTFGSGTRLTVV.

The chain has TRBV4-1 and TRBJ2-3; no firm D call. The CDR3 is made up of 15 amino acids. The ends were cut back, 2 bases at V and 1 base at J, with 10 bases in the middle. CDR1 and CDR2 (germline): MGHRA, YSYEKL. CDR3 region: CASSQIGARTDTQYF. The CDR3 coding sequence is TGCGCCAGCAGCCAAATAGGCGCCCGCACAGATACGCAGTATTTT.

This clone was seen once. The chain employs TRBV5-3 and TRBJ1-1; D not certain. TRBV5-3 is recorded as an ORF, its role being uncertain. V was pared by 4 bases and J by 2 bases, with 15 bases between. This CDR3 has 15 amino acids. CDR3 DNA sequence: TGTGCCAGAAGCGGATGGGAGGGCAAAAACACTGAAGCTTTCTTT. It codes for CARSGWEGKNTEAFF.

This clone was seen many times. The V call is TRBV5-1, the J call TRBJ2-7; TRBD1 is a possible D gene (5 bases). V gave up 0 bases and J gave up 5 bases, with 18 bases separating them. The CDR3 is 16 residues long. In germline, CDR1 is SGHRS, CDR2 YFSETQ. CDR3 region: CASSLGVQGPRDEQYF. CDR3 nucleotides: TGCGCCAGCAGCTTGGGGGTGCAGGGCCCCCGGGACGAGCAGTACTTC.

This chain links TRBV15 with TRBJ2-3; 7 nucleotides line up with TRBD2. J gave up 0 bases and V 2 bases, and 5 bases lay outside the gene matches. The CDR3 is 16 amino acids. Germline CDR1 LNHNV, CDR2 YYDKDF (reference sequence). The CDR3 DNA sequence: TGTGCCACCAGCAGACCCCGGGGGGAAAGCACAGATACGCAGTATTTT. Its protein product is CATSRPRGESTDTQYF.